The rows below give T cell receptor beta chains drawn from one sample of a study of cytomegalovirus exposure and HLA in healthy donors. Libraries were prepared by immunoSEQ multiplex PCR; TCRdb keeps only in-frame clonotypes and omits some of them. The sample lists around 120,000 clones, around three quarters occurring once. The sequenced sample was PBMCs. These receptors were collected from a man aged 18 to 30 in good health and CMV-seronegative. CDR3s include the opening cysteine and the closing phenylalanine or tryptophan. D genes are given only for firm matches. Where a row states a size, it is once, few, many or the class of an expanded clone; other rows omit it.

J,D,V,size,DNA,CDR3
TRBJ1-1,TRBD1,TRBV4-1,.,TGCGCCAGCAGGGACCTAGACAGGGAGAACACTGAAGCTTTCTTT,CASRDLDRENTEAFF
TRBJ2-1,TRBD2,TRBV30,.,TGTGCCTGGACCAGAAGCGGGAGGTTCTGGGAGCAGTTCTTC,CAWTRSGRFWEQFF
TRBJ1-1,.,TRBV11-1,.,TGTGCCAGCCGACGAGGCCGGGAGGGCACTGAAGCTTTCTTT,CASRRGREGTEAFF
TRBJ1-2,TRBD1,TRBV7-3,many,TGTGCCAGCAGCTTAACAGGGGGGACAGGGGGCTATGGCTACACCTTC,CASSLTGGTGGYGYTF
TRBJ2-2,.,TRBV11-2,.,TGTGCCAGCAGCTTAGGTAGTGGTGGGGAGCTGTTTTTT,CASSLGSGGELFF
TRBJ1-6,TRBD1,TRBV5-1,.,TGCGCCAGCAGCTTTGGGACAGGAAATAATTCACCCCTCCACTTT,CASSFGTGNNSPLHF
TRBJ1-1,.,TRBV19,once,TGTGCCAGTAGTATCGGTCGGGGGGCGAGGGGCACTGAAGCTTTCTTT,CASSIGRGARGTEAFF
TRBJ2-5,TRBD2,TRBV7-2,.,TGTGCCAGCAGCTTTCGGGCGAGTTGGACTAGCGAACAAGAGACCCAGTACTTC,CASSFRASWTSEQETQYF
TRBJ2-5,.,TRBV30,once,TGTGCCTGGAGTCCCCAGACAGCGTACCAAGAGACCCAGTACTTC,CAWSPQTAYQETQYF
TRBJ2-2,TRBD2,TRBV13,.,TGTGCCAGCAGCACGACTAGCGCCAACACCGGGGAGCTGTTTTTT,CASSTTSANTGELFF
TRBJ1-2,TRBD1,TRBV5-1,.,TGCGCCAGCAGCGGCCGGGACAGCGTCTATGGTTACACCTTC,CASSGRDSVYGYTF
TRBJ2-3,TRBD2,TRBV28,.,TGTGCCAGCAGTTTTAGGGGTAGACTAGCGGGAGGCGGTCAGTATTTT,CASSFRGRLAGGGQYF
TRBJ2-1,.,TRBV7-2,.,TGTGCCAGCAGCCACCCTCGCGAGGTAATCGACTCCTACAATGAGCAGTTCTTC,CASSHPREVIDSYNEQFF
TRBJ2-7,TRBD1,TRBV6-6,once,TGTGCCAGCAGTTACGGACAGGGAAGCTCCTACGAGCAGTACTTC,CASSYGQGSSYEQYF
TRBJ1-6,.,TRBV14,.,TGTGCCAGCAGCCATTACCCGCGGGGAAAGAATTCACCCCTCCACTTT,CASSHYPRGKNSPLHF
TRBJ1-4,TRBD1,TRBV9,.,TGTGCCAGCAGCGTTAATGCGGACAGGGTAGACGAAAAACTGTTTTTT,CASSVNADRVDEKLFF
TRBJ2-3,TRBD2,TRBV10-3,.,TGTGCCATCAGTGAGAGGGGGAGGGGACTAGGGTCAGATACGCAGTATTTT,CAISERGRGLGSDTQYF
TRBJ2-1,TRBD1,TRBV19,.,TGTGCCAGTAGTAACCCCGGGACAGGGGCCTCCTACAATGAGCAGTTCTTC,CASSNPGTGASYNEQFF
TRBJ2-4,.,TRBV11-2,.,TGTGCCAGCAGCTCTAGAATTCGCAAAAACATTCAGTACTTC,CASSSRIRKNIQYF
TRBJ2-1,.,TRBV9,once,TGTGCCAGCAGCGTGACAGGCTCCTACAATGAGCAGTTCTTC,CASSVTGSYNEQFF
TRBJ1-1,.,TRBV7-9,.,TGTGCCAGCAGCTCGATTAGAGCCCTTCTCCGGGACAAGAACACTGAAGCTTTCTTT,CASSSIRALLRDKNTEAFF
TRBJ2-5,TRBD2,TRBV7-9,.,TGTGCCAGCAGCTTACTCAGCGGGACTGGTGAGACCCAGTACTTC,CASSLLSGTGETQYF
TRBJ1-5,.,TRBV7-8,once,TGTGCCAGCAGCTTAGGCTCTCGGGGGTGGTATTTTAGCCGTCAGCCCCAGCATTTT,CASSLGSRGWYFSRQPQHF
TRBJ2-3,TRBD2,TRBV5-1,.,TGCGCCAGCAGCTTGGCCTCGACTAGCGGACAAACAGATACGCAGTATTTT,CASSLASTSGQTDTQYF
TRBJ2-2,.,TRBV9,once,TGTGCCAGCAGCCCACAGACACACTCCATGAACACCGGGGAGCTGTTTTTT,CASSPQTHSMNTGELFF
TRBJ2-2,TRBD2,TRBV7-3,.,TGTGCCAGCAGCCCCCTAGCGGGATACACCGGGGAGCTGTTTTTT,CASSPLAGYTGELFF
TRBJ1-1,.,TRBV7-6,.,TGTGCCAGCAGCTTAGCTCTAGACGGCCTCATGAACACTGAAGCTTTCTTT,CASSLALDGLMNTEAFF